The 25 T cell receptor beta chains reported below all come from one sample, sequenced in a study of blood T cell repertoires in COVID-19. Profiling relied on immunoSEQ multiplex PCR, and the TCRdb table lists in-frame clones only, not all of them. The table lists some 190,000 clones, roughly 88% of them singletons. The source material was peripheral blood. These receptors were taken from a woman aged 40 to 49 who had recovered from COVID-19.

J is TRBJ2-1 and V is TRBV7-9, with a weak D call TRBD2 (5 bases). The CDR3 extends over 14 amino acids. V shed 1 base and J shed 7 bases, with 11 bases lying between them. Germline assignment: CDR1 SEHNR and CDR2 FQNEAQ (reference sequence). In DNA, the CDR3 is TGTGCCAGCAGCTTAGGGACTTCTAAGAATGAGCAGTTCTTC. Translation gives CASSLGTSKNEQFF.

This rearrangement joins TRBV28 to TRBJ1-1, with 8 bases identical to TRBD1. The germline gives CDR1 MDHEN, CDR2 SYDVKM. J lost 4 bases, V lost 2 bases, and 3 bases had no gene match. The CDR3 sequence is 14 residues long. The CDR3 region is CASSLGTGGTEAFF. The CDR3 bases are TGTGCCAGCAGTTTAGGCACAGGGGGCACTGAAGCTTTCTTT.

J is TRBJ2-7 and V is TRBV30; 8 positions match TRBD1. This CDR3 comprises 12 residues. CDR1 GTSNPN and CDR2 SVGIG come from the germline V gene (reference sequence). J gave up 5 bases and V 5 bases, and 5 bases lay outside the gene matches. CDR3 in amino acids: CAWGADRDEQYF. CDR3 in DNA: TGTGCCTGGGGTGCGGACAGGGACGAGCAGTACTTC.

The chain links TRBV7-9 to TRBJ2-7; 8 nucleotides line up with TRBD1. The junction had 6 bases not matched to a gene; V was cut back by 5 bases and J by 6 bases. The CDR3 sequence is 13 residues long. Looked up from germline, CDR1 is SEHNR and CDR2 is FQNEAQ (reference sequence). The CDR3 is CASSGQGVSEQYF. The CDR3 nucleotides are TGTGCCAGCAGCGGACAGGGTGTTTCCGAGCAGTACTTC.

There are a few counts of this clone. V usage is TRBV18 and J usage is TRBJ2-1; D gene uncertain. Germline V gene sequence: CDR1 KGHSH, CDR2 LQKENI. Trimming stripped 6 bases from V and 3 bases from J, with 6 bases between. The CDR3 has 12 amino acids. CDR3 nucleotide sequence: TGTGCCAGCTCTGGAGACTACAATGAGCAGTTCTTC. Encoded protein: CASSGDYNEQFF.

This clone has only one observation. The rearrangement uses TRBV29-1 and TRBJ1-5; the match to TRBD1 covers 10 bases. The CDR3 sequence is 14 residues long. V lost 7 bases to trimming and J lost 4 bases; unmatched junction nucleotides: 7. Germline CDR1 SQVTM, CDR2 ANQGSEA. The CDR3 DNA reads as TGCAGCGCCACAGGGGACAGGGGAAATCAGCCCCAGCATTTT. This encodes CSATGDRGNQPQHF.

This chain connects TRBV2 to TRBJ2-5, with 7 bases lining up with TRBD1. The length of the CDR3 is 14 residues. The germline gives CDR1 SNHLY, CDR2 FYNNEI. V trimming: 3 bases; J trimming: 2 bases; junction bases outside the gene matches: 3. The CDR3 is CASSDLGQQETQYF. CDR3 nucleotides: TGTGCCAGCAGTGATTTGGGACAGCAAGAGACCCAGTACTTC.

Worth noting for this clone: The identical CDR3 is also encoded by other nucleotide sequences in the sample. This sequence joins TRBV18 and TRBJ1-5; no clear D gene. The V end lost 2 bases, the J end lost 5 bases, and 7 bases lay between the germline ends. Germline-derived CDR1 and CDR2 are KGHSH and LQKENI. The CDR3 contains 13 residues. The CDR3: CASSPGRDQPQHF. In nucleotides, the CDR3 is TGTGCCAGCTCACCAGGGAGAGATCAGCCCCAGCATTTT.

V gene TRBV29-1 combines with J gene TRBJ2-1; D uncertain. CDR3 length: 13 amino acids. Germline CDR1 is SQVTM and CDR2 is ANQGSEA. V dropped 4 bases and J dropped 5 bases, with 12 bases sitting between them. The CDR3 DNA is TGCAGCGTTGCAAGCAGGTCTAACAATGAGCAGTTCTTC. Amino acids: CSVASRSNNEQFF.

The chain recombines TRBV28 with TRBJ2-3; D is perhaps TRBD1 (5 bases). The germline gives CDR1 MDHEN, CDR2 SYDVKM. Trimming cost V 2 bases and J 4 bases, with 10 bases left between them. CDR3 length: 14 residues. CDR3 sequence reads: CASSLEQAPDTQYF. CDR3 coding DNA: TGTGCCAGCAGTTTAGAACAGGCCCCAGATACGCAGTATTTT. The full variable domain, its missing parts supplied by reference TRBV28 and TRBJ2-3, is DVKVTQSSRYLVKRTGEKVFLECVQDMDHENMFWYRQDPGLGLRLIYFSYDVKMKEKGDIPEGYSVSREKKERFSLILESASTNQTSMYLCASSLEQAPDTQYFGPGTRLTVL.

The J gene is TRBJ2-3, the V gene TRBV2, with D tentatively TRBD2 (5 bases). The germline gives CDR1 SNHLY, CDR2 FYNNEI. Trimming shortened V by 6 bases and J by 4 bases, and 17 bases separated the two germline ends. The CDR3 runs to 15 residues. The CDR3: CASSETRRSADTQYF. The CDR3 DNA reads as TGTGCCAGCAGCGAAACCAGGAGGTCAGCAGATACGCAGTATTTT.

The chain is built from TRBV21-1 and TRBJ2-3; TRBD2 is the table's D call and was not checked against the DNA. TRBV21-1 is assigned pseudogene status. This CDR3 spans 19 amino acids. Here the CDR3 reads CASSKVWGGAGGPPDTQYF. The CDR3 DNA reads as TGTGCCAGCAGCAAAGTGTGGGGGGGAGCGGGAGGGCCTCCAGATACGCAGTATTTT.

The J gene is TRBJ2-5, the V gene TRBV29-1, with TRBD2 as a possible D gene (5 bases). V lost 7 bases and J lost 2, with 11 bases in between. The V gene's germline CDR1 is SQVTM and CDR2 ANQGSEA. The CDR3 loop spans 12 amino acids. DNA for the CDR3: TGCAGCGGTTACCGGGAACAAGAGACCCAGTACTTC. Its translation is CSGYREQETQYF.

The V call is TRBV25-1, the J call TRBJ2-7; 8 bases align to TRBD1. Germline V gene sequence: CDR1 MGHDK, CDR2 SYGVNS. V lost 4 bases and J lost 2; bases outside the gene matches: 7. CDR3 length equals 15 residues. CDR3 loop: CASSVLTGVPYEQYF. CDR3 nucleotide sequence: TGTGCCAGCAGTGTCCTGACAGGGGTCCCCTACGAGCAGTACTTC.

The chain is built from TRBV6-5 and TRBJ2-7; maybe TRBD1 (6 bases). The germline V and J ends were trimmed by 6 bases and 2 bases, with 11 bases remaining between them. The CDR3 length is 13 residues. Germline values: CDR1 MNHEY, CDR2 SVGAGI. In DNA form, the CDR3 reads TGTGCCAGCAGCAACGGACAGACCTACGAGCAGTACTTC. As protein: CASSNGQTYEQYF.

The chain employs TRBV7-2 and TRBJ2-7; TRBD1 matches 9 bases. Unmatched junction bases numbered 7, after V lost 5 bases and J lost 5 bases. CDR1 and CDR2 from the germline V gene are SGHTA and FQGNSA. The CDR3 has 14 amino acids. The CDR3 here is CASSVRQGVNEQYF. The CDR3 DNA reads as TGTGCCAGCAGCGTACGACAGGGGGTCAACGAGCAGTACTTC. The whole variable domain, remainder taken from reference TRBV7-2 and TRBJ2-7, is GAGVSQSPSNKVTEKGKDVELRCDPISGHTALYWYRQSLGQGLEFLIYFQGNSAPDKSGLPSDRFSAERTGGSVSTLTIQRTQQEDSAVYLCASSVRQGVNEQYFGPGTRLTVT.

This clone was seen only once. The genes are TRBV6-5 and TRBJ2-3; weak D call: TRBD1 (5 bases). The germline V gene has CDR1 MNHEY and CDR2 SVGAGI. V gave up 5 bases and J gave up 2 bases, with 8 bases separating them. The CDR3 contains 13 residues. CDR3 in amino acids: CASSPGFTDTQYF. The CDR3 bases are TGTGCCAGCAGTCCAGGGTTCACAGATACGCAGTATTTT.

This chain uses TRBV15 with TRBJ2-7, with D perhaps TRBD1 (5 bases). CDR1 and CDR2 from the germline V gene are LNHNV and YYDKDF (reference sequence). Trimming took off 0 bases at V and 2 bases at J, with 11 bases between the two ends. The CDR3 length is 15 residues. CDR3 sequence (DNA): TGTGCCACCAGCAGAGATGCGGACACCCCCTACGAGCAGTACTTC. Encoded protein: CATSRDADTPYEQYF.

CDR3 bases: TGTGCCAGCAGCCCGGGACAGCAAACCTACAATGAGCAGTTCTTC. It translates to CASSPGQQTYNEQFF. The rearrangement uses TRBV25-1 and TRBJ2-1, with TRBD1 matching 7 bases. The V gene's germline CDR1 is MGHDK and CDR2 SYGVNS. V was pared by 6 bases and J by 2 bases, with 7 bases of the junction left unmatched. This CDR3 comprises 15 residues.

The CDR3 reads CARLKTVSSGANVLTF. The CDR3 DNA reads TGTGCCAGACTAAAGACAGTCAGCTCTGGGGCCAACGTCCTGACTTTC. The chain combines TRBV6-4 with TRBJ2-6, with TRBD1 as a possible D gene (5 bases). The CDR3 is made up of 16 amino acids. V lost 9 bases, J lost 0 bases, and 15 bases lay in between. CDR1 and CDR2 (germline): MRHNA, SNTAGT.

V and J are TRBV6-5 and TRBJ1-3; a possible D gene is TRBD1 (5 bases). The V and J ends lost 4 bases and 9 bases respectively, with 10 bases between them. Germline V gene lookup returns CDR1 MNHEY and CDR2 SVGAGI. The CDR3 runs to 12 residues. The CDR3 nucleotides are TGTGCCAGCAGTTCAGGGAAGAGCACCATATATTTT. This codes for CASSSGKSTIYF.

This chain joins TRBV28 and TRBJ1-1; possibly TRBD1 for D (5 bases). The CDR3 extends over 14 amino acids. Germline lookup yields CDR1 MDHEN and CDR2 SYDVKM. V was trimmed by 2 bases and J by 4 bases, leaving 11 bases between them. The CDR3 here is CASSLTGLATEAFF. The CDR3 DNA follows: TGTGCCAGCAGTTTAACGGGACTGGCCACTGAAGCTTTCTTT.

This chain joins TRBV28 and TRBJ2-3; a possible D gene is TRBD2 (6 bases). V lost 3 bases to trimming and J lost 2 bases, with 12 bases between them. This CDR3 spans 15 amino acids. Germline-derived CDR1 and CDR2 are MDHEN and SYDVKM. CDR3 DNA: TGTGCCAGCAGTTTCCCGGAGGGGTACACAGATACGCAGTATTTT. Its translation is CASSFPEGYTDTQYF.

The chain recombines TRBV7-3 with TRBJ1-6; the D gene is possibly TRBD1 (5 bases). CDR1 SGHTA and CDR2 FQGTGA come from the germline V gene. This CDR3 spans 13 amino acids. V lost 8 bases and J 7 bases, leaving 12 bases between the germline ends. For the CDR3, the DNA is TGTGCCAGCCGTGGAGGGACCAATTCACCCCTCCACTTT. Amino acid sequence: CASRGGTNSPLHF.

The chain is built from TRBV27 and TRBJ2-7, with 10 bases lining up with TRBD2. From germline, CDR1 is MNHEY and CDR2 SMNVEV (reference sequence). V shed 5 bases, J shed 2 bases, and the junction held 6 bases outside the gene matches. This CDR3 has 15 residues. The CDR3 coding sequence is TGTGCCAGCAGTCCGAGCGGGAGGGGGCCCTACGAGCAGTACTTC. It encodes CASSPSGRGPYEQYF.